Each of the 32 T cell receptor beta chains below was sequenced from the same sample in a study of T cell repertoires in cytomegalovirus infection. TCRdb reprocessed the reads via MiXCR and lists one record per CDR3 protein. The sample has some 350,000 distinct CDR3 sequences; roughly a third are singletons. Their cognate antigens are unknown. This material consisted of cultured PBMCs, taken from culture after CMV antigen stimulation. These receptors originate from a human donor in good health (CMV status not recorded). Some clones in this sample may be carry-over from other donors' samples.

In DNA, the CDR3 is TGTGCCAGCAGTTTCAGCGGGAGGGGGTACAATGAGCAGTTCTTC. Protein product: CASSFSGRGYNEQFF. This chain links TRBV12-3 or TRBV12-4 with TRBJ2-1, with TRBD2 matching 10 bases. V shed 3 bases, J shed 4 bases, and the junction held 3 bases outside the gene matches. CDR3 length equals 15 residues.

This clonotype was counted a few times. This chain joins TRBV18 and TRBJ2-3; 8 nucleotides align to TRBD2. The CDR3 consists of 16 residues. After removal of 3 bases from V and 0 bases from J, the junction contained 5 bases not matched to a gene. CDR1 KGHSH and CDR2 LQKENI come from the germline V gene. The CDR3 nucleotides read TGTGCCAGCTCACCCCTTAGCGGGACTAGCACAGATACGCAGTATTTT. It specifies CASSPLSGTSTDTQYF.

Comments on this clonotype: A read error may account for a junction end that differs from germline. The rearrangement uses TRBV19 and TRBJ2-1; 10 positions match TRBD2. This CDR3 spans 12 amino acids. The germline CDR1 and CDR2 sequences are LNHDA and SQIVND (reference sequence). The CDR3 coding sequence is TGTGCCAGTAGTGTGGGACTAGCGTTGATCCACTTC. Encoded protein: CASSVGLALIHF.

This clonotype was detected ten times or more. The chain uses TRBV20-1 and TRBJ2-1; D possibly matches TRBD1 or TRBD2 (5 bases each). CDR3 size: 15 residues. Germline-derived CDR1 and CDR2 are DFQATT and SNEGSKA (reference sequence). The V end lost 5 bases, the J end lost 10 bases, and 24 bases lay between the germline ends. Written as DNA, the CDR3 is TGCAGTGCTCCTATTCCGGGACCCACACCATTCGAGCAGTTCTTC. It codes for CSAPIPGPTPFEQFF.

This clonotype was counted once. J is TRBJ2-7 and V is TRBV3-1, with 12 bases fitting TRBD2. CDR3 length: 15 amino acids. With V trimmed by 11 bases and J by 5 bases, 13 bases remained unmatched. Germline V lookup: CDR1 LGHDT, CDR2 YNNKEL (reference sequence). The CDR3 region has the DNA TGTGCCCCCGGGGGCCGACTAGCGGGAGTCCACGAGCAGTACGTC. Residues: CAPGGRLAGVHEQYV.

V and J are TRBV2 and TRBJ2-1, with a weak D call TRBD2 (5 bases). V was trimmed by 7 bases and J by 6 bases, leaving 16 bases between them. This CDR3 is built from 14 residues. From germline, CDR1 is SNHLY and CDR2 FYNNEI. DNA of the CDR3: TGTGCCAGCATGAGGGAGAGTCTGGGCAATGAGCAGTTCTTC. Translated, it gives CASMRESLGNEQFF.

This chain connects TRBV19 to TRBJ1-1, with D perhaps matching TRBD1 (6 bases). Trimming left V 4 bases short and J 4 bases short, with 13 bases between. From germline, CDR1 is LNHDA and CDR2 SQIVND (reference sequence). The CDR3 sequence is 14 residues long. The CDR3 region is CASSTQGWATEAFF. In nucleotides, the CDR3 is TGTGCCAGTAGTACACAGGGTTGGGCCACTGAAGCTTTCTTT.

This chain links TRBV7-9 with TRBJ1-1, with a weak D call TRBD1 (5 bases). Trimming pared 2 bases from V and 5 bases from J, leaving 15 bases between. From germline, CDR1 is SEHNR and CDR2 FQNEAQ (reference sequence). The CDR3 spans 15 residues. The CDR3 protein is CASSLQSRGGTEAFF. For the CDR3, the DNA is TGTGCCAGCAGCTTACAGTCTAGGGGTGGTACTGAAGCTTTCTTT.

The V call is TRBV29-1, the J call TRBJ1-2; D might be TRBD1 (6 bases). The ends were cut back, 4 bases at V and 2 bases at J, with 14 bases in the middle. Germline CDR1 is SQVTM and CDR2 is ANQGSEA. The CDR3 runs to 14 residues. The CDR3 sequence: CSVGLLTGNYGYTF. CDR3 in DNA: TGCAGCGTTGGGTTACTTACAGGGAACTATGGCTACACCTTC. The full variable domain, rest sourced from reference TRBV29-1 and TRBJ1-2, is SAVISQKPSRDICQRGTSLTIQCQVDSQVTMMFWYRQQPGQSLTLIATANQGSEATYESGFVIDKFPISRPNLTFSTLTVSNMSPEDSSIYLCSVGLLTGNYGYTFGSGTRLTVV.

V usage is TRBV7-8 and J usage is TRBJ1-5; D uncertain. This CDR3 has 13 amino acids. Germline V gene sequence: CDR1 SGHVS, CDR2 FQNEAQ. The V end was cut by 5 bases, the J end by 3 bases, with 8 bases between. The CDR3 reads CASSSGVNQPQHF. The DNA for the CDR3 is TGTGCCAGCAGCAGCGGGGTCAATCAGCCCCAGCATTTT.

The chain employs TRBV27 and TRBJ1-5, with 7 bases aligning to TRBD1. The CDR3 has 14 amino acids. Germline V gives CDR1 MNHEY, CDR2 SMNVEV (reference sequence). Germline trimming cut 6 bases from V and 3 bases from J; bases unmatched to any gene: 5. This chain's CDR3 is CASSPGGINQPQHF. The DNA of the CDR3 is TGTGCCAGCAGCCCAGGGGGAATCAATCAGCCCCAGCATTTT.

This chain uses TRBV6-5 with TRBJ2-1, with D possibly TRBD2 on 6 matching bases. Trimming removed 8 bases from V and 6 bases from J, with 14 bases in between. The germline V gene has CDR1 MNHEY and CDR2 SVGAGI. The CDR3 covers 13 residues. As DNA, the CDR3 is TGTGCCAGCGAGGGGCAGGGAGGCAATGAGCAGTTCTTC. Amino acids: CASEGQGGNEQFF.

CDR3 nucleotide sequence: TGCAGTGCCCAGGGGGGGGAGTACACTGAAGCTTTCTTT. Translation: CSAQGGEYTEAFF. The chain uses TRBV20-1 and TRBJ1-1, with 7 bases lining up with TRBD1. Germline trimming cut 6 bases from V and 3 bases from J; bases unmatched to any gene: 7. There are 13 residues in the CDR3. Germline CDR1 is DFQATT and CDR2 is SNEGSKA (reference sequence).

This clonotype was picked up a small number of times. V usage is TRBV7-2 and J usage is TRBJ2-1; D remains ambiguous. The CDR3 is 15 residues long. V shed 0 bases and J shed 2 bases, with 8 bases lying between them. Germline V gene data show CDR1 as SGHTA and CDR2 as FQGNSA. The CDR3 sequence is CASSLAPNPYNEQFF. In DNA form, the CDR3 reads TGTGCCAGCAGCTTAGCCCCTAATCCCTACAATGAGCAGTTCTTC.

V usage is TRBV12-3 or TRBV12-4 and J usage is TRBJ2-1, with 9 bases aligning to TRBD2. V shed 3 bases, J shed 7 bases, and the junction held 7 bases outside the gene matches. CDR3 size: 15 residues. CDR3 region: CASSFISGRPNEQFF. In DNA, the CDR3 is TGTGCCAGCAGTTTCATTAGCGGGAGACCGAATGAGCAGTTCTTC.

The chain combines TRBV19 with TRBJ2-1; 9 bases are shared with TRBD2. The ends lost 7 bases at V and 2 bases at J; junction bases unmatched: 9. CDR3 length equals 16 residues. The germline V gene has CDR1 LNHDA and CDR2 SQIVND (reference sequence). This CDR3 reads CASTNSGSPPYNEQFF. DNA for the CDR3: TGTGCCAGTACCAATAGCGGGAGTCCCCCCTACAATGAGCAGTTCTTC.

The rearrangement joins TRBV27 to TRBJ2-3; D is perhaps TRBD2 (5 bases). Trimming shortened V by 4 bases and J by 2 bases, and 16 bases separated the two germline ends. Germline V lookup: CDR1 MNHEY, CDR2 SMNVEV (reference sequence). This CDR3 has 16 amino acids. CDR3 in amino acids: CASSSLGRLATDTQYF. In nucleotides, the CDR3 is TGTGCCAGCAGTTCCCTTGGGAGACTCGCCACAGATACGCAGTATTTT.

This clonotype was counted a few times. CDR3 protein: CASSSGGNQETQYF. CDR3 in DNA: TGTGCCAGCAGTTCAGGGGGGAACCAAGAGACCCAGTACTTC. V and J are TRBV28 and TRBJ2-5; D perhaps matches TRBD1 (7 bases). From germline, CDR1 is MDHEN and CDR2 SYDVKM. V lost 4 bases and J lost 0, with 9 bases in between. This CDR3 is built from 14 residues. Full variable domain (missing parts from reference TRBV28 and TRBJ2-5): DVKVTQSSRYLVKRTGEKVFLECVQDMDHENMFWYRQDPGLGLRLIYFSYDVKMKEKGDIPEGYSVSREKKERFSLILESASTNQTSMYLCASSSGGNQETQYFGPGTRLLVL.

The chain links TRBV19 to TRBJ1-2, with D unresolved. Germline-derived CDR1 and CDR2 are LNHDA and SQIVND (reference sequence). The V end lost 3 bases, the J end lost 5 bases, and 13 bases lay between the germline ends. The CDR3 has 14 residues. The CDR3 DNA follows: TGTGCCAGTAGTATGCACAGAAGCGCTTATGGCTACACCTTC. This codes for CASSMHRSAYGYTF.

The rearrangement uses TRBV4-1 and TRBJ2-7; D is unresolved. This CDR3 has 14 residues. Trimming cost V 4 bases and J 6 bases, with 16 bases left between them. Germline assignment: CDR1 MGHRA and CDR2 YSYEKL. CDR3 loop: CASSPPERVSEQYV. In DNA, the CDR3 is TGCGCCAGCAGCCCCCCCGAAAGGGTTTCCGAGCAGTACGTC.

The chain employs TRBV18 and TRBJ2-5; D remains ambiguous. In germline, CDR1 is KGHSH, CDR2 LQKENI. The CDR3 covers 13 residues. V was trimmed by 0 bases and J by 4 bases, leaving 6 bases between them. The CDR3 sequence is CASSPPGPETQYF. DNA of the CDR3: TGTGCCAGCTCACCACCTGGCCCAGAGACCCAGTACTTC.

This clonotype showed up just a few times. This chain joins TRBV7-2 and TRBJ2-2; D is possibly TRBD1 (6 bases). The germline V gene has CDR1 SGHTA and CDR2 FQGNSA. Trimming cost V 4 bases and J 4 bases, with 16 bases left between them. The length of the CDR3 is 16 residues. CDR3 sequence: CASSSPRGMSTGELFF. The DNA of the CDR3 is TGTGCCAGCAGCTCCCCGAGGGGGATGAGCACCGGGGAGCTGTTTTTT.

The rearrangement uses TRBV28 and TRBJ1-2, with TRBD1 identical over 8 bases. This CDR3 has 14 amino acids. Germline V CDR1 and CDR2: MDHEN, SYDVKM. V was pared by 6 bases and J by 8 bases, with 11 bases of the junction left unmatched. The CDR3 is CASRYPGGPRGYTF. The CDR3 nucleotides read TGTGCCAGCAGGTACCCAGGGGGCCCTCGGGGCTACACCTTC.

The rearrangement uses TRBV5-1 and TRBJ1-2; TRBD1 matches at 9 bases. J gave up 7 bases and V 2 bases, and 6 bases lay outside the gene matches. The germline V gene has CDR1 SGHRS and CDR2 YFSETQ. CDR3 length: 14 residues. The CDR3: CASSFTGGALGYTF. DNA for the CDR3: TGCGCCAGCAGCTTCACAGGGGGCGCGCTTGGCTACACCTTC.

The chain has TRBV18 and TRBJ2-7, with 9 bases lining up with TRBD2. Per germline, CDR1 KGHSH and CDR2 LQKENI. The trim removed 2 bases at V and 2 bases at J, leaving 1 base unmatched. There are 14 residues in the CDR3. DNA of the CDR3: TGTGCCAGCTCACCAAGCGGGGGGCCCTACGAGCAGTACTTC. It codes for CASSPSGGPYEQYF.

This clonotype has just a few counts. The V and J genes are TRBV4-1 and TRBJ2-3, with D perhaps TRBD1 (5 bases). The CDR3 has 15 amino acids. V dropped 0 bases and J dropped 0 bases, with 7 bases sitting between them. CDR1 MGHRA and CDR2 YSYEKL come from the germline V gene. CDR3 region: CASSQEGLSTDTQYF. CDR3 nucleotide sequence: TGCGCCAGCAGCCAAGAGGGGCTTAGCACAGATACGCAGTATTTT.

This clonotype was picked up a small number of times. This chain uses TRBV7-8 with TRBJ2-5; 7 positions match TRBD2. The CDR3 has 16 amino acids. V gave up 4 bases and J gave up 1 base; unmatched junction bases: 9. Germline V gene lookup returns CDR1 SGHVS and CDR2 FQNEAQ. CDR3 coding DNA: TGTGCCAGCAGCTCGCTGACGACTAGCAGCCAAGAGACCCAGTACTTC. Its translation: CASSSLTTSSQETQYF.

The rearrangement links TRBV10-2 to TRBJ2-1; either TRBD1 or TRBD2 may supply D (5 bases each). The CDR3 length is 14 residues. With 4 bases removed from V and 4 bases from J, the gap between germline ends came to 11 bases. Per the germline V gene, CDR1 is WSHSY and CDR2 is SAAADI. The CDR3 here is CASSAAGSYNEQFF. The CDR3 DNA follows: TGCGCCAGCAGTGCGGCAGGGAGTTACAATGAGCAGTTCTTC.

This sequence joins TRBV11-2 and TRBJ1-1; no reliable D call. Trimming pared 0 bases from V and 7 bases from J, leaving 12 bases between. This CDR3 is 14 amino acids long. CDR1 is SGHAT, CDR2 FQNNGV, per germline. The CDR3, as DNA: TGTGCCAGCAGCTTAGAGCCAGCCCTTCATGAAGCTTTCTTT. Protein: CASSLEPALHEAFF.

The chain couples TRBV20-1 to TRBJ2-5; 14 nucleotides match TRBD2. With V trimmed by 6 bases and J by 4 bases, 10 bases remained unmatched. The CDR3 extends over 16 amino acids. Per germline, CDR1 DFQATT and CDR2 SNEGSKA (reference sequence). The CDR3 loop reads CSATGTSGSSGETQYF. The CDR3 DNA follows: TGCAGTGCCACCGGGACTAGCGGGAGTTCGGGAGAGACCCAGTACTTC.

This clonotype was counted a few times. V is TRBV28 and J is TRBJ2-6; D call uncertain. This CDR3 has 15 residues. Trimming took 8 bases from V and 0 from J, leaving 11 bases between them. CDR1 and CDR2 (germline): MDHEN, SYDVKM. This CDR3 reads CASRPMVSGANVLTF. In nucleotides, the CDR3 is TGTGCCAGCCGCCCAATGGTCTCTGGGGCCAACGTCCTGACTTTC.

This rearrangement joins TRBV28 to TRBJ1-5; D gene unclear. Germline lookup yields CDR1 MDHEN and CDR2 SYDVKM. The CDR3 contains 12 residues. V gave up 2 bases and J gave up 9 bases, with 8 bases separating them. The chain's CDR3 is CASSLAPGPQHF. CDR3 sequence (DNA): TGTGCCAGCAGTTTAGCCCCAGGGCCCCAGCATTTT.